This T cell receptor beta chain was captured in a study of cytomegalovirus exposure and HLA in healthy donors. Background on the study: Early on, a data release was issued that held some 91 million unique TCRs from HLA-typed donors.

V lost 3 bases, J lost 9 bases, and 16 bases lay in between. The CDR3 totals 14 residues. Germline V gene sequence: CDR1 SGDLS, CDR2 YYNGEE. The study ran its PCR with 60 Vbeta and 13 Jbeta primers. Method: immunoSEQ multiplex PCR; TCRdb's copy keeps in-frame clones and lacks some. The table has some 200,000 clones, over 80% seen once. This receptor was taken from a boy aged 2 to 10 in good health and CMV-seronegative. The J gene is TRBJ2-4, the V gene TRBV9; possible D gene TRBD1, 6 bases. The specimen sequenced was PBMCs. The CDR3 sequence is CASSAAPGVPIQYF. DNA of the CDR3: TGTGCCAGCAGCGCAGCCCCAGGGGTCCCCATTCAGTACTTC.